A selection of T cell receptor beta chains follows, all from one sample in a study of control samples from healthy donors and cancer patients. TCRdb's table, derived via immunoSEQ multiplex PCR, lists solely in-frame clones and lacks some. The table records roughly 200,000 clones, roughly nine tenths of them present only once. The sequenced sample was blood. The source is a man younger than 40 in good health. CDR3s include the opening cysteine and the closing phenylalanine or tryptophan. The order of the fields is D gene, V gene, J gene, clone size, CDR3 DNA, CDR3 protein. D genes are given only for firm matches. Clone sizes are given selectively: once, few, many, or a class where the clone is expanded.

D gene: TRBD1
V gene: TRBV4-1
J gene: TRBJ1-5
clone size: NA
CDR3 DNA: TGCGCCAGCAGCCAAGATTCACGGGGACAGGGAAAAGGCAATCAGCCCCAGCATTTT
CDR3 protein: CASSQDSRGQGKGNQPQHF

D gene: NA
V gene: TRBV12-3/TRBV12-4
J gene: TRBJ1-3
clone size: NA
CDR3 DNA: TGTGCCAGCAGTCCCGAGCGTTTGAACACCATATATTTT
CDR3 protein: CASSPERLNTIYF

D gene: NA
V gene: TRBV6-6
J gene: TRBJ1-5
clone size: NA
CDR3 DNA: TGTGCCAGCAGCCCCGCAGAACTTGGTGGCAATCAGCCCCAGCATTTT
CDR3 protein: CASSPAELGGNQPQHF

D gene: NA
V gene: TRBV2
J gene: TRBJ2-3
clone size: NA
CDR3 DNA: TGTGCCAGCAGTGGGAGCCGGGGGAGCACAGATACGCAGTATTTT
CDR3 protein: CASSGSRGSTDTQYF

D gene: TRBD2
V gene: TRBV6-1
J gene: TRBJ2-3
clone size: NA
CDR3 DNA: TGTGCCAGCAGTGGGCTCCTAGCGGGGGGTTTAGATACGCAGTATTTT
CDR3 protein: CASSGLLAGGLDTQYF

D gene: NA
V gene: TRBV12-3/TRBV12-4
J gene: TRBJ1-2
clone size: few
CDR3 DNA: TGTGCCAGCAAGCGGGCAGGCTATGGCTACACCTTC
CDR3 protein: CASKRAGYGYTF

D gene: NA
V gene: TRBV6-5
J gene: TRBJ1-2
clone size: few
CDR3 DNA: TGTGCCAGCAGTACCTATCGGGGCAGCGGCTACACCTTC
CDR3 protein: CASSTYRGSGYTF

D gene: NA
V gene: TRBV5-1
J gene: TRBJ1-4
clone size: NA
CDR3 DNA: TGCGCCAGCAGCATGAGTAACAGGGCAACTAATGAAAAACTGTTTTTT
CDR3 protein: CASSMSNRATNEKLFF

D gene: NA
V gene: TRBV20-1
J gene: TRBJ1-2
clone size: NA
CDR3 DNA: TGCAGTGCTAACAGGATCGATGGCTACACCTTC
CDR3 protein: CSANRIDGYTF

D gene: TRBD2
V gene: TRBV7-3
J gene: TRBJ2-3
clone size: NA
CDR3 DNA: TGTGCCAGCAGCTTAAACGGGGGGGCGCGAAATACGCAGTATTTT
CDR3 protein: CASSLNGGARNTQYF

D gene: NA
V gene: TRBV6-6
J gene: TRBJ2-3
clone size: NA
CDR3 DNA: TGTGCCAGCAGTCAACAGGGACCTCTCACAGATACGCAGTATTTT
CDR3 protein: CASSQQGPLTDTQYF

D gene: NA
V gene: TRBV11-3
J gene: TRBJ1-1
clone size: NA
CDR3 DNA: TGTGCCAGCAGCTTAGGAGGGGTGAACACTGAAGCTTTCTTT
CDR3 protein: CASSLGGVNTEAFF

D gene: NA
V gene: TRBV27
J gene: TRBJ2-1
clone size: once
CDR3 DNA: TGTGCCAGCAGTCCAGGACGGCACTCCTACAATGAGCAGTTCTTC
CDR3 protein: CASSPGRHSYNEQFF

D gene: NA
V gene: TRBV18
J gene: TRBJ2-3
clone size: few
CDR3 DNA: TGTGCCAGCTCGCGGCGAACAGATACGCAGTATTTT
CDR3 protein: CASSRRTDTQYF

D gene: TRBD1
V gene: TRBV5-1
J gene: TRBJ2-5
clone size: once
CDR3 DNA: TGCGCCAGCAGCTCGGGACAGGGTAGGGAGACCCAGTACTTC
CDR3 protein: CASSSGQGRETQYF

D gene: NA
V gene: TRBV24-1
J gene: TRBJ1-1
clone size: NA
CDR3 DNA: TGTGCCCTTCAGGGCCGGAACACTGAAGCTTTCTTT
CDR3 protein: CALQGRNTEAFF

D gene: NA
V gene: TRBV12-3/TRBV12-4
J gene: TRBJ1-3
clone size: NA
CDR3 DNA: TGTGCCAGCAGTTCTTTTGGTGAGGGTTCCATATATTTT
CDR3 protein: CASSSFGEGSIYF

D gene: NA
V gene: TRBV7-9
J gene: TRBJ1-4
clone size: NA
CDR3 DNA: TGTGCCAGCAGCTTAGCCCCCGGGACAAACGAAAAACTGTTTTTT
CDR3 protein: CASSLAPGTNEKLFF

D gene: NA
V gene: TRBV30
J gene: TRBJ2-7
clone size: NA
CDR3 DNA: TGTGCCTGGAGTGCAGGGATCCACGAGCAGTACTTC
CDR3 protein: CAWSAGIHEQYF

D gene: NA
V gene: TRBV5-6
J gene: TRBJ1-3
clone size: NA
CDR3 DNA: TGTGCCAGCAGCCTTCGGGGACGGCTTGGCTCTGGAAACACCATATATTTT
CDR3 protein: CASSLRGRLGSGNTIYF

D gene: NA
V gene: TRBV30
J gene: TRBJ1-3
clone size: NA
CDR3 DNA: TGTGCCTGGACGGGGGGAGTCGGAAACACCATATATTTT
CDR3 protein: CAWTGGVGNTIYF

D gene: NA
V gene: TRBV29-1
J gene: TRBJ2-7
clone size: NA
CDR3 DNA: TGCAGCGTTGCCCTGTCCCTCAGCGGCGAGCAGTACTTC
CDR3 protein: CSVALSLSGEQYF

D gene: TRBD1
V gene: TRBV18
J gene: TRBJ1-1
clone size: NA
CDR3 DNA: TGTGCCAGCTCACCCGGGACAGCTGTGAACACTGAAGCTTTCTTT
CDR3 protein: CASSPGTAVNTEAFF

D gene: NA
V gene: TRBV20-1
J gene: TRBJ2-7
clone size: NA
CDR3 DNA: TGCAGTGCTTTCGGCACCTACGAGCAGTACTTC
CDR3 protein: CSAFGTYEQYF

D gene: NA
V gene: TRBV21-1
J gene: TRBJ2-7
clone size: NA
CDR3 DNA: TGTGCCAGCAGGGACCTCTACGAGCAGTACTTC
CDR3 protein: CASRDLYEQYF

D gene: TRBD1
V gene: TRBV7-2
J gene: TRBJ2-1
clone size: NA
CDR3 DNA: TGTGCCAGCAGCTTAGTCCAGGGGGCTTCCAATGAGCAGTTCTTC
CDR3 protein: CASSLVQGASNEQFF

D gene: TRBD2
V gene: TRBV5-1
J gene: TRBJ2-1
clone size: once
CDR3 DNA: TGCGCCAGCAGCGGAGGACTAGCGGGGGGGAAGTTCTTC
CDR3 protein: CASSGGLAGGKFF

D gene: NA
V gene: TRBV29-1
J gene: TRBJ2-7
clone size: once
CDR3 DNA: TGCAGCGTTGGGTCCAGCCCCTACGAGCAGTACTTC
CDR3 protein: CSVGSSPYEQYF

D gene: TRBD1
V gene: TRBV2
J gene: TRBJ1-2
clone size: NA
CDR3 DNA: TGTGCCAGCAGCCCGACAGGGGACTATGGCTACACCTTC
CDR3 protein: CASSPTGDYGYTF

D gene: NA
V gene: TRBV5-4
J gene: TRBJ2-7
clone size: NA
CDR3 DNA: TGTGCCAGCAGCTTGATGGCGACGTCCTACGAGCAGTACTTC
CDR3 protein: CASSLMATSYEQYF

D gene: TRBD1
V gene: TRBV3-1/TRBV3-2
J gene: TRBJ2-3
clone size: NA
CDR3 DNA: TGTGCCAGCAGCCAAGAATTGGTGGGACAGGGGACAGCAGATACGCAGTATTTT
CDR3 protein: CASSQELVGQGTADTQYF

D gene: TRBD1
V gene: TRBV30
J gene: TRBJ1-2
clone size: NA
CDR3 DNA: TGTGCCTGGAGTCAGACCGGGACAGGGGGCAGCTATGGCTACACCTTC
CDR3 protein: CAWSQTGTGGSYGYTF

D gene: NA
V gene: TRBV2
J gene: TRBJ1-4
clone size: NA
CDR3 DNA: TGTGCCAGCAGGATACAGGTAGACGAAAAACTGTTTTTT
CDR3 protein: CASRIQVDEKLFF

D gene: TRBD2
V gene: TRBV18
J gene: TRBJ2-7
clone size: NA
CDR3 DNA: TGTGCCAGCTCACCACGGAGCGGGGGTAGGTACGAGCAGTACTTC
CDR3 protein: CASSPRSGGRYEQYF

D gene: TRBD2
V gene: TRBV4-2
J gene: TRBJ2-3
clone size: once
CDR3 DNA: TGTGCCAGCAGCCAAGACAGCGGGACTAGCGGGGGGGCGACAGATACGCAGTATTTT
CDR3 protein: CASSQDSGTSGGATDTQYF

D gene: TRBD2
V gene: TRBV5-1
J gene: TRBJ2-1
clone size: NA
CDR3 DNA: TGCGCCAGCAGCCTAAGACATAGCCCGGGGGGAAGAAACAATGAGCAGTTCTTC
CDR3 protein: CASSLRHSPGGRNNEQFF

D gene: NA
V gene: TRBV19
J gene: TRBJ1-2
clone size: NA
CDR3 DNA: TGTGCCAGTAGTCCGGACATGGGGCGTGTAGGCTACACCTTC
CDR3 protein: CASSPDMGRVGYTF

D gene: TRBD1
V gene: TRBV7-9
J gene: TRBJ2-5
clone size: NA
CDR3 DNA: TGTGCCAGCAGCTCGGACAGGGGGCCAGAGACCCAGTACTTC
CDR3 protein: CASSSDRGPETQYF

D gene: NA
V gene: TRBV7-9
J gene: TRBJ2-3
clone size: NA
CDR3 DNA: TGTGCCAGCAGCTTTGTCTCGACCGACACAGATACGCAGTATTTT
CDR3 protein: CASSFVSTDTDTQYF

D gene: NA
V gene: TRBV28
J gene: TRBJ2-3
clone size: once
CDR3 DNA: TGTGCCAGCAGACTGACCGGGACACCGAGCACAGATACGCAGTATTTT
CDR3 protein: CASRLTGTPSTDTQYF

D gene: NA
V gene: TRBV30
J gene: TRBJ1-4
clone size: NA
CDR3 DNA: TGTGCCTGGAGTGTTACCGGGATCTCTGAAAAACTGTTTTTT
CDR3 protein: CAWSVTGISEKLFF

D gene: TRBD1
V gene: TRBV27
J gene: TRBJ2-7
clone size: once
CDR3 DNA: TGTGCCAGCAGTCCGACAGGGTACTCCTACGAGCAGTACTTC
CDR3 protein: CASSPTGYSYEQYF

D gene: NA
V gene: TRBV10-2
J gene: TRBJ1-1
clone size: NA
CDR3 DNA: TGCGCCAGCAGCCTACAGGTGAACACTGAAGCTTTCTTT
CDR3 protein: CASSLQVNTEAFF

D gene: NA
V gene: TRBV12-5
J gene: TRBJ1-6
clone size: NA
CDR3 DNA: TGTGCTAGTGGTCGGCCGGCAGGGGTTGTCGCGCCCCTCCACTTT
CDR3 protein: CASGRPAGVVAPLHF

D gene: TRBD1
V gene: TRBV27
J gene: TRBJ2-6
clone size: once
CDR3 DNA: TGTGCCAGCAGTTCGAAGGGGGCGGAAGGGGCCAACGTCCTGACTTTC
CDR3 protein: CASSSKGAEGANVLTF

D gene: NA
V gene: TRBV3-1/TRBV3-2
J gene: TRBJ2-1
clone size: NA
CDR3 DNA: TGTGCCAGCAGGCGAAGTCGTGGGGGAAGTGACAATGAGCAGTTCTTC
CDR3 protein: CASRRSRGGSDNEQFF

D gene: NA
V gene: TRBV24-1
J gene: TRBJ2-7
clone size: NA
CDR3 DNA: TGTGCCACCAGTGATCCCCACGGGGAACGATCCTACGAGCAGTACTTC
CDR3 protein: CATSDPHGERSYEQYF

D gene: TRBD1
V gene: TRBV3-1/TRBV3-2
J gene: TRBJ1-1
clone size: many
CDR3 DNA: TGTGCCAGCAGCCAAGTGGGACAGGGGGTTATCGGAGCTTTCTTT
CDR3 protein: CASSQVGQGVIGAFF

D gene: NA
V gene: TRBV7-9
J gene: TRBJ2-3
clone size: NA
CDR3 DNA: TGTGCCAGCAGATGGGAACACACAGATACGCAGTATTTT
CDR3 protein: CASRWEHTDTQYF

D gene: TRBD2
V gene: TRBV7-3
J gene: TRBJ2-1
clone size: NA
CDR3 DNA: TGTGCCAGCAGCTTTAGCGGGGGAACCTACAATGAGCAGTTCTTC
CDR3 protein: CASSFSGGTYNEQFF

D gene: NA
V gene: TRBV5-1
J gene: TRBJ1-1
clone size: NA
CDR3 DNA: TGCGCCAGCAGCTTGGCCGGGGGGAACACTGAAGCTTTCTTT
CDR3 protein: CASSLAGGNTEAFF

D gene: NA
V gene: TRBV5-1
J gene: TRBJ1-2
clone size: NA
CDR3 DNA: TGCGCCAGCAGCTTGGATAGGGGAGACTATGGCTACACCTTC
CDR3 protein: CASSLDRGDYGYTF

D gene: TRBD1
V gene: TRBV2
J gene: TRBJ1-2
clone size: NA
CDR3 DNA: TGTGCCAGCAGTGACTATAGACAGGGGGACGGCTACACCTTC
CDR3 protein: CASSDYRQGDGYTF